This T cell receptor beta chain was sequenced during a study of Ad26.COV2.S vaccination and SARS-CoV-2 variants. Treatment denoted: about 20 received Ad26.COV2.S at low or high dose, single or two shots; 5 received placebo; per-sample allocation not given. The samples were gathered on day 63 after the first injection of vaccine or placebo. This clone was seen only once. Germline CDR1 MNHEY, CDR2 SMNVEV (reference sequence). Trimming cost V 1 base and J 2 bases, with 8 bases left between them. This CDR3 is 15 amino acids long. Assay: immunoSEQ multiplex PCR; the TCRdb copy retains only in-frame clones and omits some. The table has some 460,000 clones, 89% seen once.

The input for sequencing was peripheral blood, taken in a trial of Ad26.COV2.S vaccine versus placebo. The clonotype comes from a person between 18 and 60 years old who received the Ad26.COV2.S COVID-19 vaccine or a placebo. This sequence joins TRBV27 and TRBJ2-2; D is uncertain. CDR3 coding DNA: TGTGCCAGCAGTTTATTTGCGGAAAACACCGGGGAGCTGTTTTTT. Its translation: CASSLFAENTGELFF.